The next 18 T cell receptor beta chains were all read from a single sample in a study of cytotoxic CD8 clonotypes in ibrutinib-treated CLL. This table comes from immunoSEQ multiplex PCR, and its TCRdb copy is limited to in-frame clones, with some not included. The sample holds about 120,000 clones, under 70% seen once. The specimen comprised PBMCs, sampled after 24 months of ibrutinib treatment. Every receptor here comes from a human donor with chronic lymphocytic leukemia.

This sequence joins TRBV7-9 and TRBJ1-5; D is unclear. Trimming cost V 1 base and J 8 bases, with 12 bases left between them. Germline V gene data show CDR1 as SEHNR and CDR2 as FQNEAQ (reference sequence). This CDR3 contains 14 residues. CDR3 nucleotide sequence: TGTGCCAGCAGCTTAGGGCTGGGAATGGAGCCCCAGCATTTT. It specifies CASSLGLGMEPQHF.

The rearrangement links TRBV25-1 to TRBJ2-3, with 8 bases lining up with TRBD1. The CDR3 is 16 amino acids. V shed 4 bases and J 6 bases; nucleotides not matched to a gene: 12. Per germline, CDR1 MGHDK and CDR2 SYGVNS. This chain's CDR3 is CASSGAYQGAADTQYF. DNA for the CDR3: TGTGCCAGCAGTGGGGCTTATCAGGGGGCCGCGGATACGCAGTATTTT.

V gene TRBV2 combines with J gene TRBJ1-1; maybe TRBD1 (5 bases). The germline CDR1 and CDR2 sequences are SNHLY and FYNNEI. Between the trimmed V and J ends, which lost 0 bases and 5 bases, there was a span of 10 bases. The CDR3 totals 14 residues. Written as DNA, the CDR3 is TGTGCCAGCAGTGAAGCCGTTGGGGGGACTGAAGCTTTCTTT. Residues: CASSEAVGGTEAFF.

The chain employs TRBV18 and TRBJ2-7; D is ambiguous. CDR3 length: 14 residues. Per germline, CDR1 KGHSH and CDR2 LQKENI. The V end was cut by 3 bases, the J end by 0 bases, with 9 bases between. For the CDR3, the DNA is TGTGCCAGCTCACCTTACACGAGCTCCTACGAGCAGTACTTC. It encodes CASSPYTSSYEQYF.

The rearrangement uses TRBV7-8 and TRBJ2-3; 11 bases are shared with TRBD2. This CDR3 region has 17 residues. V lost 0 bases, J lost 7 bases, and 9 bases stayed unmatched. Germline V lookup: CDR1 SGHVS, CDR2 FQNEAQ. The CDR3: CASSLAETSGATYTQYF. DNA of the CDR3: TGTGCCAGCAGCTTAGCGGAGACTAGCGGGGCCACTTATACGCAGTATTTT.

The J gene is TRBJ2-3, the V gene TRBV6-1, with D possibly matching TRBD2 (5 bases). Deletions cut 9 bases from V and 6 bases from J, with 10 bases between. Per germline, CDR1 MNHNS and CDR2 SASEGT. The CDR3 contains 11 residues. The CDR3 protein is CASVGSDTQYF. The CDR3 DNA reads as TGTGCCAGTGTGGGGAGTGATACGCAGTATTTT.

The rearrangement joins TRBV19 to TRBJ1-1; D is unresolved. This CDR3 spans 13 amino acids. Per germline, CDR1 LNHDA and CDR2 SQIVND (reference sequence). V dropped 3 bases and J dropped 3 bases, with 8 bases sitting between them. The CDR3 DNA is TGTGCCAGTAGTATCAAGTTGGACACTGAAGCTTTCTTT. The encoded protein is CASSIKLDTEAFF. The whole variable domain, remainder taken from reference TRBV19 and TRBJ1-1, is DGGITQSPKYLFRKEGQNVTLSCEQNLNHDAMYWYRQDPGQGLRLIYYSQIVNDFQKGDIAEGYSVSREKKESFPLTVTSAQKNPTAFYLCASSIKLDTEAFFGQGTRLTVV.

This clone has ten or more counts. CDR3 protein: CASSMGWQTNSPLHF. CDR3 DNA: TGTGCCAGTAGTATGGGCTGGCAGACGAATTCACCCCTCCACTTT. V and J are TRBV19 and TRBJ1-6, with D hard to call. V lost 3 bases and J 7 bases, leaving 13 bases between the germline ends. The CDR3 extends over 15 amino acids. The germline CDR1 and CDR2 sequences are LNHDA and SQIVND (reference sequence).

The chain is built from TRBV9 and TRBJ2-5; a weak D match, TRBD2 (6 bases). This CDR3 has 15 residues. Germline V CDR1 and CDR2: SGDLS, YYNGEE. Trimming left V 2 bases short and J 5 bases short, with 16 bases between. In DNA, the CDR3 is TGTGCCAGCAGCGTTTCATTTGGAGGGTCGGAGACCCAGTACTTC. Translation gives CASSVSFGGSETQYF.

Turning to this clone: This same CDR3 is encoded by further DNA sequences in the sample. The gene calls are TRBV28 and TRBJ2-7; D is unresolved. The germline gives CDR1 MDHEN, CDR2 SYDVKM. Between the trimmed V and J ends, which lost 6 bases and 3 bases, there was a span of 6 bases. There are 11 residues in the CDR3. This CDR3 reads CASSSYYEQYF. The CDR3 coding sequence is TGTGCCAGCAGCTCTTACTACGAGCAGTACTTC.

This clone was picked up one time. The chain is built from TRBV29-1 and TRBJ2-7; D is possibly TRBD1 (6 bases). There are 12 residues in the CDR3. Germline loops: CDR1 SQVTM, CDR2 ANQGSEA. CDR3 sequence reads: CNTRGPSYEQYF. CDR3 coding DNA: TGCAATACCAGGGGACCGTCCTACGAGCAGTACTTC.

This clone was observed a few times. The gene calls are TRBV29-1 and TRBJ1-1; D might be TRBD1 (6 bases). This CDR3 has 11 residues. Germline loops: CDR1 SQVTM, CDR2 ANQGSEA. V lost 6 bases, J lost 10 bases, and 15 bases lay in between. The CDR3 sequence: CSVEQGFGAFF. For the CDR3, the DNA is TGCAGCGTCGAACAGGGATTCGGAGCTTTCTTT.

V usage is TRBV5-1 and J usage is TRBJ1-2; maybe TRBD1 (6 bases). V was cut by 1 base and J by 4 bases, with 23 bases left in between. This CDR3 has 18 residues. Germline assignment: CDR1 SGHRS and CDR2 YFSETQ. CDR3 region: CASSLPGGTGLTLYGYTF. CDR3 DNA sequence: TGCGCCAGCAGCTTGCCCGGCGGCACAGGGCTTACCCTCTATGGCTACACCTTC.

V gene TRBV5-4 combines with J gene TRBJ1-1, with a tentative D call TRBD1 (5 bases). The V and J ends lost 4 bases and 1 base respectively, with 14 bases between them. The germline gives CDR1 SGHNT, CDR2 YYREEE (reference sequence). The CDR3 spans 15 residues. The CDR3 DNA reads as TGTGCCAGCAGCCCAACCGGGGGGTCGAACACTGAAGCTTTCTTT. Amino acids: CASSPTGGSNTEAFF. Supplemented by reference TRBV5-4 and TRBJ1-1, the full variable domain reads ETGVTQSPTHLIKTRGQQVTLRCSSQSGHNTVSWYQQALGQGPQFIFQYYREEENGRGNFPPRFSGLQFPNYSSELNVNALELDDSALYLCASSPTGGSNTEAFFGQGTRLTVV.

V usage is TRBV4-3 and J usage is TRBJ1-4, with TRBD1 matching 8 bases. Germline values: CDR1 LGHNA, CDR2 YSLEER. The V gene end was trimmed by 0 bases and the J gene end by 8 bases; junction bases not matched to a gene: 5. The CDR3 runs to 15 residues. The chain's CDR3 is CASSQDEQGDEKLFF. The CDR3 DNA sequence: TGCGCCAGCAGCCAAGATGAACAGGGGGACGAAAAACTGTTTTTT.

The rearrangement joins TRBV2 to TRBJ2-1; no definite D call. Germline loops: CDR1 SNHLY, CDR2 FYNNEI. Trimming removed 4 bases at V and 6 bases at J, with 4 bases between. CDR3 length: 11 residues. The CDR3 coding sequence is TGTGCCAGCAGTGGGCTCAATGAGCAGTTCTTC. Protein product: CASSGLNEQFF.

This clone came up a few times. The chain joins TRBV12-5 to TRBJ2-1; the D is unclear. The V end was cut by 3 bases, the J end by 9 bases, with 3 bases between. The CDR3 is 10 amino acids. From germline, CDR1 is LGHNT and CDR2 FRNRAP. The CDR3 sequence: CASGLGEQFF. In DNA form, the CDR3 reads TGTGCTAGTGGTTTAGGTGAGCAGTTCTTC.

The CDR3 nucleotides read TGTGCCAGCAGCTCTCGGGACAGCCCCTCTGGAAACACCATATATTTT. Amino acid sequence: CASSSRDSPSGNTIYF. The rearrangement links TRBV11-3 to TRBJ1-3; 7 bases align to TRBD1. The germline CDR1 and CDR2 sequences are SGHNT and YENEEA. This CDR3 spans 16 amino acids. Trimming removed 4 bases from V and 0 bases from J; junction bases left unmatched: 6.